This passage covers 19 T cell receptor beta chains from one sample sequenced in a study of PD-1 blockade in mismatch repair-deficient tumors. Assay: immunoSEQ multiplex PCR; the TCRdb copy retains only in-frame clones and omits some. The table has 60,000 to 65,000 clones, 88% seen once. This material consisted of peripheral blood, taken 52 weeks after starting pembrolizumab. These receptors were taken from an adult with mismatch repair-deficient cancer.

This chain connects TRBV19 to TRBJ1-1; D call uncertain. Deletions cut 7 bases from V and 1 base from J, with 16 bases between. This CDR3 spans 15 amino acids. Germline-derived CDR1 and CDR2 are LNHDA and SQIVND (reference sequence). The CDR3, as DNA: TGTGCCAGTACCCCGAGACGGGAACGGAACACTGAAGCTTTCTTT. Its protein is CASTPRRERNTEAFF.

This clone was recorded only once. V usage is TRBV7-2 and J usage is TRBJ2-7; D may be TRBD1 (5 bases). This CDR3 is built from 14 residues. Trimming shortened V by 5 bases and J by 2 bases, and 13 bases separated the two germline ends. Germline loops: CDR1 SGHTA, CDR2 FQGNSA. CDR3 in DNA: TGTGCCAGCAGCATCCTGGGGCTTGCCTACGAGCAGTACTTC. Its translation is CASSILGLAYEQYF.

This rearrangement joins TRBV4-1 to TRBJ2-1; D is perhaps TRBD2 (5 bases). This CDR3 is built from 16 residues. Germline V CDR1 and CDR2: MGHRA, YSYEKL. Trimming removed 2 bases at V and 0 bases at J, with 11 bases between. DNA of the CDR3: TGCGCCAGCAGCCAACTTTTTACTAGCTCCTACAATGAGCAGTTCTTC. Its translation is CASSQLFTSSYNEQFF.

The chain is built from TRBV4-1 and TRBJ2-5, with TRBD1 as a possible D gene (8 bases). Germline values: CDR1 MGHRA, CDR2 YSYEKL. The CDR3 has 15 residues. Between the trimmed V and J ends, which lost 2 bases and 4 bases, there was a span of 14 bases. CDR3 coding DNA: TGCGCCAGCAGCCAACAACAGGGGGAGGGAGAGACCCAGTACTTC. It is translated as CASSQQQGEGETQYF.

V and J are TRBV27 and TRBJ1-3; 7 bases fit TRBD1. The CDR3 is made up of 15 amino acids. Germline V gene sequence: CDR1 MNHEY, CDR2 SMNVEV (reference sequence). Trimming removed 0 bases from V and 3 bases from J; junction bases left unmatched: 2. The chain's CDR3 is CASSLSGQSGNTIYF. The CDR3 nucleotides are TGTGCCAGCAGTTTATCGGGACAGAGTGGAAACACCATATATTTT.

The chain links TRBV5-4 to TRBJ2-7; tentatively, D is TRBD2 (6 bases). The V and J ends lost 2 bases and 4 bases respectively, with 7 bases between them. Germline CDR1 is SGHNT and CDR2 is YYREEE (reference sequence). This CDR3 is 12 amino acids long. The CDR3 protein is CASSFGGYEQYF. CDR3 coding DNA: TGTGCCAGCAGCTTTGGAGGGTACGAGCAGTACTTC.

The table lists this clone with a count of one. The chain employs TRBV5-6 and TRBJ2-1; D is perhaps TRBD2 (6 bases). V was trimmed by 3 bases and J by 9 bases, leaving 13 bases between them. Germline CDR1 and CDR2: SGHDT and YYEEEE. The CDR3 loop spans 13 amino acids. As DNA, the CDR3 is TGTGCCAGCAGCTCCGGGACTCTACCTGAGCAGTTCTTC. This codes for CASSSGTLPEQFF.

The CDR3: CASSTGQGWGYTF. CDR3 bases: TGTGCCAGTAGTACGGGACAGGGCTGGGGCTACACCTTC. The rearrangement links TRBV19 to TRBJ1-2; TRBD1 agrees at 9 bases. Germline CDR1 and CDR2: LNHDA and SQIVND (reference sequence). This CDR3 comprises 13 residues. The J segment lost 8 bases and the V segment lost 4 bases, leaving 5 bases of the junction unmatched.

V gene TRBV9 combines with J gene TRBJ2-5; D is perhaps TRBD1 or TRBD2 (6 bases each). The ends were cut back, 0 bases at V and 4 bases at J, with 16 bases in the middle. The CDR3 consists of 16 residues. CDR1 SGDLS and CDR2 YYNGEE come from the germline V gene. CDR3 loop: CASSVVGFEGGETQYF. The CDR3 DNA reads as TGTGCCAGCAGCGTAGTGGGGTTCGAGGGGGGAGAGACCCAGTACTTC.

This clone was picked up a small number of times. The rearrangement joins TRBV4-1 to TRBJ2-7; D is undetermined. CDR3 length: 13 amino acids. The V gene's germline CDR1 is MGHRA and CDR2 YSYEKL. V lost 1 base and J lost 1, with 5 bases in between. In DNA form, the CDR3 reads TGCGCCAGCAGCCAAGGACTGTCCTACGAGCAGTACTTC. Translated, it gives CASSQGLSYEQYF.

This chain uses TRBV9 with TRBJ1-3; TRBD1 might be the D (5 bases). V was pared by 0 bases and J by 9 bases, with 7 bases between. Germline CDR1 reads SGDLS; CDR2 reads YYNGEE. CDR3 size: 12 residues. This chain's CDR3 is CASSVGDGTIYF. The DNA of the CDR3 is TGTGCCAGCAGCGTAGGGGACGGCACCATATATTTT.

This clone has only a few counts. For the CDR3, the DNA is TGTGCCAGCAGTTACTCGGGACGGGAGGCGGCCTACGAGCAGTACTTC. Translating it yields CASSYSGREAAYEQYF. The chain joins TRBV6-6 to TRBJ2-7; TRBD2 aligns across 7 bases. J gave up 2 bases and V 0 bases, and 7 bases lay outside the gene matches. This CDR3 contains 16 residues. Germline-derived CDR1 and CDR2 are MNHNY and SVGAGI (reference sequence).

The J gene is TRBJ2-5, the V gene TRBV10-2; 11 bases are shared with TRBD1. Looked up from germline, CDR1 is WSHSY and CDR2 is SAAADI. V lost 8 bases and J lost 5; bases outside the gene matches: 4. The CDR3 runs 13 residues. The CDR3 region has the DNA TGCGCCAGCGCGGACAGGGGGCAGGAGACCCAGTACTTC. It yields the protein CASADRGQETQYF.

The rearrangement links TRBV27 to TRBJ2-6; tentative D call: TRBD1 (5 bases). The CDR3 sequence is 18 residues long. CDR1 is MNHEY, CDR2 SMNVEV, per germline (reference sequence). Trimming pared 5 bases from V and 0 bases from J, leaving 17 bases between. The CDR3 region has the DNA TGTGCCAGCAGTGCCAAACAGGCAACCCTCTCTGGGGCCAACGTCCTGACTTTC. The encoded protein is CASSAKQATLSGANVLTF.

This clone has a single count. This chain uses TRBV7-6 with TRBJ2-5, with 8 positions matching TRBD2. V gave up 5 bases and J gave up 2 bases; unmatched junction bases: 7. This CDR3 is built from 15 residues. Germline lookup yields CDR1 SGHVS and CDR2 FNYEAQ. The DNA of the CDR3 is TGTGCCAGCAGCCTGGTCGGGGGGGCTCAAGAGACCCAGTACTTC. The encoded protein is CASSLVGGAQETQYF.

This clone was found once. The CDR3: CASSPPGGTRVIGETQYF. The CDR3 coding sequence is TGCGCCAGCAGTCCCCCGGGAGGCACTCGGGTGATCGGAGAGACCCAGTACTTC. The chain is built from TRBV23-1 and TRBJ2-5; 7 bases are a match to TRBD2. TRBV23-1 carries the ORF label, with uncertain function. V was clipped by 4 bases and J by 4 bases; unmatched bases: 18. This CDR3 is 18 amino acids long.

This chain connects TRBV4-3 to TRBJ2-7, with TRBD2 matching over 8 bases. Germline V gives CDR1 LGHNA, CDR2 YSLEER. With V trimmed by 4 bases and J by 1 base, 3 bases remained unmatched. The CDR3 extends over 14 amino acids. Written as DNA, the CDR3 is TGCGCCAGCAGCCCCCGGGAGGGTTCCTACGAGCAGTACTTC. It codes for CASSPREGSYEQYF.

This chain uses TRBV11-3 with TRBJ2-2, with a tentative D call TRBD2 (5 bases). Trimming took off 6 bases at V and 2 bases at J, with 13 bases between the two ends. The CDR3 has 15 residues. Germline V lookup: CDR1 SGHNT, CDR2 YENEEA. The CDR3 DNA sequence: TGTGCCAGCAGTTCCAGGAGGACCAACACCGGGGAGCTGTTTTTT. Its protein product is CASSSRRTNTGELFF.

V and J are TRBV11-3 and TRBJ2-7, with a possible D match to TRBD1 (5 bases). Looked up from germline, CDR1 is SGHNT and CDR2 is YENEEA. The CDR3 covers 13 residues. V gave up 5 bases and J gave up 6 bases, with 14 bases separating them. The CDR3 region has the DNA TGTGCCAGCAGCCCATACCCAGGGTTCGAGCAGTACTTC. Its translation: CASSPYPGFEQYF. Supplemented by reference TRBV11-3 and TRBJ2-7, the full variable domain reads EAGVVQSPRYKIIEKKQPVAFWCNPISGHNTLYWYLQNLGQGPELLIRYENEEAVDDSQLPKDRFSAERLKGVDSTLKIQPAELGDSAVYLCASSPYPGFEQYFGPGTRLTVT.